What follows describes a single TCR beta chain. The CDR3 sequence is 14 residues long. CDR1 is SGHTA, CDR2 FQGTGA, per germline. The germline V and J ends were trimmed by 2 bases and 1 base, with 8 bases remaining between them. Clones were read by immunoSEQ multiplex PCR, and TCRdb kept only the in-frame ones, dropping some. The data show 360,000 or so clones, over 85% seen once. These data are taken from a study of blood T cell repertoires in COVID-19. The chain joins TRBV7-3 to TRBJ2-5, with D perhaps matching TRBD1 (5 bases). This sequence originates from a woman aged 55 to 70 with COVID-19, enrolled during active disease. Material: peripheral blood. The CDR3 loop is CASSLFGAQETQYF. DNA of the CDR3: TGTGCCAGCAGCTTATTTGGGGCCCAAGAGACCCAGTACTTC. The full variable domain, completed using reference TRBV7-3 and TRBJ2-5, is GAGVSQTPSNKVTEKGKYVELRCDPISGHTALYWYRQSLGQGPEFLIYFQGTGAADDSGLPNDRFFAVRPEGSVSTLKIQRTERGDSAVYLCASSLFGAQETQYFGPGTRLLVL.